The 27 T cell receptor beta chains below all came from one sample that was sequenced in a study of beta chain features in type 1 diabetes. Findings of the study overall: Significant though moderate, a shortening of TCRB CDR3s appeared in all four CD4+ subsets of Type 1 diabetes patients.

Expressed TCRB transcripts were sequenced after all isolated RNA was converted to cDNA. Repertoires were generated with immunoSEQ multiplex PCR, while TCRdb's copy carries only in-frame clones and drops some. The data show 55,000 to 85,000 clones, approximately 47% seen once. Their recognized antigens are unknown. Sequenced material: central memory CD4+ T cells from blood. Receptor source: a man under 40 with type 1 diabetes.

This clone was detected only once. The gene calls are TRBV6-1 and TRBJ1-2; 9 bases are shared with TRBD1. This CDR3 has 14 residues. The junction had 12 bases not matched to a gene; V was cut back by 8 bases and J by 8 bases. Germline lookup yields CDR1 MNHNS and CDR2 SASEGT. The CDR3 spells CASLVENTGGGYTF. DNA of the CDR3: TGTGCCAGCCTCGTTGAAAACACAGGGGGCGGCTACACCTTC.

This clone was picked up a small number of times. J is TRBJ2-7 and V is TRBV21-1; the table's D gene call, TRBD2, was not cross checked with the DNA. TRBV21-1 is a pseudogene segment. The CDR3 loop spans 13 amino acids. The CDR3 spells CASSKGLAEEQYF. Written as DNA, the CDR3 is TGTGCCAGCAGCAAGGGACTAGCGGAAGAGCAGTACTTC.

The J gene is TRBJ2-7, the V gene TRBV5-1; the match to TRBD1 covers 7 bases. CDR1 and CDR2 (germline): SGHRS, YFSETQ. The CDR3 extends over 15 amino acids. Germline trimming cut 2 bases from V and 2 bases from J; bases unmatched to any gene: 7. The DNA for the CDR3 is TGCGCCAGCAGCTTCGCATCCGGGACAGCCTACGAGCAGTACTTC. Translation: CASSFASGTAYEQYF. The full variable domain, in which reference TRBV5-1 and TRBJ2-7 provide the parts outside the CDR3, is KAGVTQTPRYLIKTRGQQVTLSCSPISGHRSVSWYQQTPGQGLQFLFEYFSETQRNKGNFPGRFSGRQFSNSRSEMNVSTLELGDSALYLCASSFASGTAYEQYFGPGTRLTVT.

The chain employs TRBV6-5 and TRBJ2-7; D may be TRBD2 (5 bases). Between the trimmed V and J ends, which lost 7 bases and 2 bases, there was a span of 15 bases. Germline lookup yields CDR1 MNHEY and CDR2 SVGAGI. CDR3 length: 14 residues. CDR3 nucleotides: TGTGCCAGCACGAGGGAACGATCCCCCTACGAGCAGTACTTC. Translated: CASTRERSPYEQYF.

This clone came up a few times. This chain links TRBV5-1 with TRBJ2-3, with TRBD2 matching 14 bases. The CDR3 loop spans 19 amino acids. Looked up from germline, CDR1 is SGHRS and CDR2 is YFSETQ. Trimming took 4 bases from V and 0 from J; bases not matched to a gene: 10. The CDR3 reads CASSPGLAGAMTSTDTQYF. Written as DNA, the CDR3 is TGCGCCAGCAGCCCGGGACTAGCGGGGGCTATGACTAGCACAGATACGCAGTATTTT. Supplemented by reference TRBV5-1 and TRBJ2-3, the full variable domain reads KAGVTQTPRYLIKTRGQQVTLSCSPISGHRSVSWYQQTPGQGLQFLFEYFSETQRNKGNFPGRFSGRQFSNSRSEMNVSTLELGDSALYLCASSPGLAGAMTSTDTQYFGPGTRLTVL.

In its sample, this clone was seen a few times. The chain has TRBV10-2 and TRBJ2-3, with D maybe TRBD2 (6 bases). Trimming stripped 5 bases from V and 5 bases from J, with 14 bases between. CDR1 and CDR2 from the germline V gene are WSHSY and SAAADI. The CDR3 runs 14 residues. The CDR3 DNA follows: TGCGCCAGCAGTTCCCCCCGGGAGCGAGATACGCAGTATTTT. Protein: CASSSPRERDTQYF.

Here the CDR3 DNA reads TGCAGCGTTGAAGCTACTGAAAATTACAATGAGCAGTTCTTC. Translation gives CSVEATENYNEQFF. The gene calls are TRBV29-1 and TRBJ2-1; no clear D gene. Trimming removed 1 base at V and 4 bases at J, with 11 bases between. Germline V gives CDR1 SQVTM, CDR2 ANQGSEA. The CDR3 covers 14 residues.

This sequence joins TRBV5-1 and TRBJ2-1; TRBD1 matches at 8 bases. The CDR3 consists of 14 residues. The V gene's germline CDR1 is SGHRS and CDR2 YFSETQ. Losses at the gene ends were 7 bases for V and 1 base for J; bases not matched to a gene: 4. CDR3 DNA: TGCGCCAGCGGACAGGGCCAGTCCTACAATGAGCAGTTCTTC. This gives the protein CASGQGQSYNEQFF. The complete variable domain, with remaining parts taken from reference TRBV5-1 and TRBJ2-1, reads KAGVTQTPRYLIKTRGQQVTLSCSPISGHRSVSWYQQTPGQGLQFLFEYFSETQRNKGNFPGRFSGRQFSNSRSEMNVSTLELGDSALYLCASGQGQSYNEQFFGPGTRLTVL.

The chain combines TRBV14 with TRBJ2-1; D perhaps matches TRBD2 (6 bases). Germline values: CDR1 SGHDN, CDR2 FVKESK. This CDR3 is built from 18 residues. V lost 2 bases to trimming and J lost 7 bases, with 24 bases between them. The CDR3 sequence is CASSQPLRRGWIRNEQFF. Written as DNA, the CDR3 is TGTGCCAGCAGCCAACCACTTAGGCGGGGCTGGATCCGGAATGAGCAGTTCTTC. Variable domain in full (rest from reference TRBV14 and TRBJ2-1): EAGVTQFPSHSVIEKGQTVTLRCDPISGHDNLYWYRRVMGKEIKFLLHFVKESKQDESGMPNNRFLAERTGGTYSTLKVQPAELEDSGVYFCASSQPLRRGWIRNEQFFGPGTRLTVL.

The chain is built from TRBV5-1 and TRBJ2-5, with TRBD1 matching over 9 bases. The CDR3 extends over 15 amino acids. In germline, CDR1 is SGHRS, CDR2 YFSETQ. The V segment lost 0 bases and the J segment 5 bases; nucleotides outside the gene matches: 5. CDR3 sequence reads: CASSLGVQGAETQYF. CDR3 nucleotides: TGCGCCAGCAGCTTGGGGGTACAGGGGGCGGAGACCCAGTACTTC.

This clone was seen only a few times. This chain uses TRBV7-2 with TRBJ1-1; D gene unclear. V was shortened by 3 bases and J by 1 base, with 6 bases between the two germline ends. CDR3 size: 13 residues. CDR1 is SGHTA and CDR2 is FQGNSA in the germline V gene. CDR3 region: CASSFQANTEAFF. The CDR3 coding sequence is TGTGCCAGCAGCTTTCAGGCGAACACTGAAGCTTTCTTT. The whole variable domain, remainder taken from reference TRBV7-2 and TRBJ1-1, is GAGVSQSPSNKVTEKGKDVELRCDPISGHTALYWYRQSLGQGLEFLIYFQGNSAPDKSGLPSDRFSAERTGGSVSTLTIQRTQQEDSAVYLCASSFQANTEAFFGQGTRLTVV.

This clone turned up a few times. The rearrangement uses TRBV5-1 and TRBJ1-2; 7 bases are a match to TRBD1. The CDR3 consists of 15 residues. Trimming at V came to 4 bases and at J to 7 bases, leaving 13 bases not matched to a gene. In germline, CDR1 is SGHRS, CDR2 YFSETQ. CDR3 region: CASSDHLQGMGGYTF. The CDR3, as DNA: TGCGCCAGCAGCGATCATCTACAGGGGATGGGTGGCTACACCTTC.

This clone appeared a few times. The genes are TRBV5-1 and TRBJ2-7; the D gene is possibly TRBD2 (6 bases). Germline lookup yields CDR1 SGHRS and CDR2 YFSETQ. Trimming took off 2 bases at V and 2 bases at J, with 11 bases between the two ends. This CDR3 is 14 amino acids long. The CDR3 spells CASSLGGAAYEQYF. As DNA, the CDR3 is TGCGCCAGCAGCTTAGGAGGGGCCGCCTACGAGCAGTACTTC.

This clone was seen more than once but under ten times. This sequence joins TRBV27 and TRBJ1-2; D uncertain. CDR1 and CDR2 from the germline V gene are MNHEY and SMNVEV (reference sequence). The germline V and J ends were trimmed by 1 base and 4 bases, with 7 bases remaining between them. CDR3 length: 13 amino acids. The CDR3: CASSLWGGYGYTF. The CDR3 DNA is TGTGCCAGCAGTTTATGGGGAGGCTATGGCTACACCTTC.

A few counts support this clone. The CDR3 loop reads CASSLGLGQNTEAFF. The CDR3 DNA reads as TGTGCCAGCAGCTTAGGGCTCGGACAGAACACTGAAGCTTTCTTT. The chain is built from TRBV11-3 and TRBJ1-1, with a tentative D call TRBD1 (5 bases). The CDR3 has 15 residues. The V gene's germline CDR1 is SGHNT and CDR2 YENEEA. Trimming pared 1 base from V and 1 base from J, leaving 10 bases between.

This chain connects TRBV6-6 to TRBJ2-5; a possible D gene is TRBD2 (5 bases). The V end was cut by 5 bases, the J end by 2 bases, with 12 bases between. The CDR3 totals 14 residues. The germline V gene has CDR1 MNHNY and CDR2 SVGAGI (reference sequence). This CDR3 reads CASSRRGPQETQYF. The CDR3 DNA sequence: TGTGCCAGCAGTAGGCGCGGGCCACAAGAGACCCAGTACTTC.

This chain joins TRBV4-3 and TRBJ2-4; 7 nucleotides align to TRBD2. This CDR3 contains 16 residues. Trimming took 1 base from V and 0 from J; bases not matched to a gene: 3. Germline CDR1 is LGHNA and CDR2 is YSLEER. This chain's CDR3 is CASSQASGIAKNIQYF. The CDR3 nucleotides read TGCGCCAGCAGCCAAGCGAGCGGGATAGCCAAAAACATTCAGTACTTC.

This clone showed up just a few times. This chain joins TRBV5-4 and TRBJ2-1; 10 bases match TRBD2. In germline, CDR1 is SGHNT, CDR2 YYREEE (reference sequence). J was trimmed by 2 bases and V by 3 bases; bases with no gene match: 8. The CDR3 contains 17 residues. The CDR3 nucleotides are TGTGCCAGCAGCTCCTCCGGCCTAGCGGGAGCCTACAATGAGCAGTTCTTC. Translating gives CASSSSGLAGAYNEQFF.

The table lists this clone with a few counts. The chain carries TRBV6-6 and TRBJ2-7; 8 nucleotides agree with TRBD1. Trimming took 5 bases from V and 0 from J; bases not matched to a gene: 6. CDR3 length: 15 amino acids. Germline values: CDR1 MNHNY, CDR2 SVGAGI (reference sequence). CDR3 loop: CASSGGTGSSYEQYF. For the CDR3, the DNA is TGTGCCAGCAGTGGGGGGACAGGCAGCTCCTACGAGCAGTACTTC.

The chain couples TRBV7-2 to TRBJ2-3; 9 bases line up with TRBD2. Losses at the gene ends were 2 bases for V and 2 bases for J; bases not matched to a gene: 8. Germline V gives CDR1 SGHTA, CDR2 FQGNSA. This CDR3 spans 17 amino acids. The CDR3 coding sequence is TGTGCCAGCAGCTTAAGGCGGAGCGGGAGGACCACAGATACGCAGTATTTT. Residues: CASSLRRSGRTTDTQYF.

The chain couples TRBV7-2 to TRBJ1-1; D unresolved. Germline V lookup: CDR1 SGHTA, CDR2 FQGNSA. V lost 5 bases to trimming and J lost 2 bases, with 12 bases between them. CDR3 length: 14 amino acids. Here the CDR3 reads CASSPRRTNTEAFF. The CDR3 DNA reads as TGTGCCAGCAGCCCGAGACGGACTAACACTGAAGCTTTCTTT.

The CDR3 loop reads CASRTLAGGLDNEQFF. The CDR3 DNA reads as TGTGCCAGCAGGACACTAGCGGGGGGCCTCGACAATGAGCAGTTCTTC. V usage is TRBV11-3 and J usage is TRBJ2-1; 12 bases match TRBD2. From germline, CDR1 is SGHNT and CDR2 YENEEA. The CDR3 extends over 16 amino acids. Germline trimming cut 6 bases from V and 5 bases from J; bases unmatched to any gene: 8.

This clone was counted a few times. An end of the junction does not agree with germline; a read error may underlie this. This chain links TRBV7-7 with TRBJ2-2; 10 bases line up with TRBD2. Germline lookup yields CDR1 SSHAT and CDR2 FNYEAQ (reference sequence). CDR3 length equals 15 residues. CDR3 DNA sequence: TGTGCTAGCAGCGCTAGCGGGGGCGAGACCGGGGAGCTGTTTTTT. It codes for CASSASGGETGELFF. Full variable domain (remainder filled in from reference TRBV7-7 and TRBJ2-2): GAGVSQSPRYKVTKRGQDVTLRCDPISSHATLYWYQQALGQGPEFLTYFNYEAQPDKSGLPSDRFSAERPEGSISTLTIQRTEQRDSAMYRCASSASGGETGELFFGEGSRLTVL.

This rearrangement joins TRBV4-1 to TRBJ2-1, with TRBD2 matching 13 bases. The CDR3 is 21 residues long. V trimming: 1 base; J trimming: 0 bases; junction bases outside the gene matches: 12. CDR1 and CDR2 from the germline V gene are MGHRA and YSYEKL. CDR3 in DNA: TGCGCCAGCAGCCAAGCCCTTCCCACTAGCGGGAGGGCCCACTCCTACAATGAGCAGTTCTTC. This encodes CASSQALPTSGRAHSYNEQFF.

This clone was recorded a few times. The CDR3 DNA reads TGTGCCAGCAGCACGCTAACAGGGGGTGCTTTCTTT. It specifies CASSTLTGGAFF. The chain has TRBV6-5 and TRBJ1-1; TRBD1 matches at 8 bases. This CDR3 contains 12 residues. V lost 6 bases and J lost 11; bases outside the gene matches: 8. Germline lookup yields CDR1 MNHEY and CDR2 SVGAGI.

This clone was seen more than once but under ten times. The CDR3 spells CAISEARAANYGYTF. The CDR3 DNA reads TGTGCCATCAGTGAGGCCAGGGCCGCTAACTATGGCTACACCTTC. This chain links TRBV10-3 with TRBJ1-2, with D perhaps TRBD1 (5 bases). V was clipped by 2 bases and J by 0 bases, with 10 bases between them. The CDR3 loop spans 15 amino acids. The germline gives CDR1 ENHRY, CDR2 SYGVKD.

The genes are TRBV18 and TRBJ2-5; D may be TRBD2 (6 bases). The germline V and J ends were trimmed by 3 bases and 4 bases, with 12 bases remaining between them. Germline V gene lookup returns CDR1 KGHSH and CDR2 LQKENI. The CDR3 is 14 residues long. CDR3 amino acids: CASSPVGGGETQYF. As DNA, the CDR3 is TGTGCCAGCTCACCCGTGGGAGGAGGAGAGACCCAGTACTTC. Combining the CDR3 with reference TRBV18 and TRBJ2-5 gives the whole variable domain NAGVMQNPRHLVRRRGQEARLRCSPMKGHSHVYWYRQLPEEGLKFMVYLQKENIIDESGMPKERFSAEFPKEGPSILRIQQVVRGDSAAYFCASSPVGGGETQYFGPGTRLLVL.